This TCR beta chain appears in the sequencing data of a study of STAT5B mutations in CD4+ large granular lymphocyte leukemia. Study context: Among healthy controls, a particular HLA allele went with more CDR3 'QG' motifs.

Points on this clone: What it recognizes is unknown.

Germline V gene sequence: CDR1 SGHKS, CDR2 YYEKEE (reference sequence). The V and J ends lost 1 base and 2 bases, in that order; junction bases with no gene match: 3. This CDR3 has 14 residues. The study, taken as a whole, reports: About a quarter of private leukemic clonotypes occurred rarely in other patients' non-leukemic repertoires.

Methods used by the authors: A productive frequency of 2.59 x 10-5 was the lowest detectable. Clones were sequenced by immunoSEQ multiplex PCR, and TCRdb holds only the in-frame ones, with some missing. Clone size and V and J calls were adopted from that table, with D and trimming inferred from the DNA. The sample carries fewer than 40,000 clones, 78% recorded once. The sequenced sample consisted of CD4+ T cells from blood buffy coats. The sequence derives from a human donor in good health. V gene TRBV5-5 combines with J gene TRBJ2-7, with TRBD1 matching over 7 bases. Here the CDR3 DNA reads TGTGCCAGCAGCTTGTGGGACAGAACCTACGAGCAGTACTTC. This encodes CASSLWDRTYEQYF. Full variable domain (remainder filled in from reference TRBV5-5 and TRBJ2-7): DAGVTQSPTHLIKTRGQQVTLRCSPISGHKSVSWYQQVLGQGPQFIFQYYEKEERGRGNFPDRFSARQFPNYSSELNVNALLLGDSALYLCASSLWDRTYEQYFGPGTRLTVT.